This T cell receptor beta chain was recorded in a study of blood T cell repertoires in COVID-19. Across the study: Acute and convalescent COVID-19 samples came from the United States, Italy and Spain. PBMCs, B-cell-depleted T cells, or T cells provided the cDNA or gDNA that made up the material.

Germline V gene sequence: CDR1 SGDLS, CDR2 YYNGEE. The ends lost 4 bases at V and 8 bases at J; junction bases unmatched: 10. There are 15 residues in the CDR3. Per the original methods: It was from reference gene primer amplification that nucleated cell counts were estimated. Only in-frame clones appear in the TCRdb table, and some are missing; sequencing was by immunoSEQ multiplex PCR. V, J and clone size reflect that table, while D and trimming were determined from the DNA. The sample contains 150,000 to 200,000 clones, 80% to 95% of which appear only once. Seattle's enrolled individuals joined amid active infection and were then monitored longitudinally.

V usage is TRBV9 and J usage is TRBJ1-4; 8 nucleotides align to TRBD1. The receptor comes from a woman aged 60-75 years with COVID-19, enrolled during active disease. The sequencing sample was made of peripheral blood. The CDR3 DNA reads TGTGCCAGCAGCCCACGACAGGGGAAAGAGGAAAAACTGTTTTTT. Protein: CASSPRQGKEEKLFF.